The 11 T cell receptor beta chains in this list originate from one sample, sequenced in a study of cytotoxic CD8 clonotypes in ibrutinib-treated CLL. Sequenced by immunoSEQ multiplex PCR; TCRdb stores in-frame clones only, minus some. The table records 150,000 to 200,000 clones, around nine tenths of them present only once. The specimen was PBMCs, collected at disease progression, from a patient treated with ibrutinib. The receptors were gathered from a human donor with chronic lymphocytic leukemia.

This clone is termed medium-sized. The chain uses TRBV28 and TRBJ2-2, with 7 bases that match TRBD2. J was trimmed by 0 bases and V by 6 bases; bases with no gene match: 10. Germline-derived CDR1 and CDR2 are MDHEN and SYDVKM. This CDR3 is built from 17 residues. The CDR3 reads CASSFSRLAANTGELFF. The CDR3 DNA reads as TGTGCCAGCAGCTTCAGTCGGCTAGCGGCGAACACCGGGGAGCTGTTTTTT.

Points on this clone: Different DNA sequences within this sample yield the same CDR3. The chain employs TRBV19 and TRBJ1-2; possibly TRBD1 for D (6 bases). Germline assignment: CDR1 LNHDA and CDR2 SQIVND (reference sequence). Trimming stripped 3 bases from V and 1 base from J, with 12 bases between. This CDR3 has 15 amino acids. The CDR3 DNA sequence: TGTGCCAGTAGTATCGGCCAGGGGAGTAACTATGGCTACACCTTC. Its protein is CASSIGQGSNYGYTF.

The rearrangement joins TRBV7-3 to TRBJ2-1; TRBD2 matches at 7 bases. The junction had 13 bases not matched to a gene; V was cut back by 2 bases and J by 6 bases. The length of the CDR3 is 17 residues. CDR1 is SGHTA and CDR2 is FQGTGA in the germline V gene. CDR3 in DNA: TGTGCCAGCAGCTTAGAAGGAGGGGCTAGCGGAACCAATGAGCAGTTCTTC. Translated, it gives CASSLEGGASGTNEQFF. Together with reference TRBV7-3 and TRBJ2-1, the CDR3 gives the full variable domain: GAGVSQTPSNKVTEKGKYVELRCDPISGHTALYWYRQSLGQGPEFLIYFQGTGAADDSGLPNDRFFAVRPEGSVSTLKIQRTERGDSAVYLCASSLEGGASGTNEQFFGPGTRLTVL.

The V call is TRBV18, the J call TRBJ2-1; 8 bases are a match to TRBD2. Trimming took 6 bases from V and 8 from J; bases not matched to a gene: 18. The CDR3 has 17 amino acids. Germline CDR1 KGHSH, CDR2 LQKENI. Written as DNA, the CDR3 is TGTGCCAGCTCCCCAGGGTTGCGGGGGGCGATCTTAGATGAGCAGTTCTTC. Its translation: CASSPGLRGAILDEQFF. Filled out from reference TRBV18 and TRBJ2-1, the complete variable domain reads NAGVMQNPRHLVRRRGQEARLRCSPMKGHSHVYWYRQLPEEGLKFMVYLQKENIIDESGMPKERFSAEFPKEGPSILRIQQVVRGDSAAYFCASSPGLRGAILDEQFFGPGTRLTVL.

The rearrangement joins TRBV6-5 to TRBJ1-2, with TRBD1 as a possible D gene (5 bases). The CDR3 runs 15 residues. V lost 5 bases and J 3 bases, leaving 16 bases between the germline ends. Germline V gene lookup returns CDR1 MNHEY and CDR2 SVGAGI. The CDR3 is CASSPGAKGDYGYTF. The DNA of the CDR3 is TGTGCCAGCAGTCCTGGGGCGAAGGGCGACTATGGCTACACCTTC.

J is TRBJ2-1 and V is TRBV11-2; D unclear. This CDR3 contains 13 residues. Trimming pared 5 bases from V and 7 bases from J, leaving 12 bases between. CDR1 is SGHAT and CDR2 is FQNNGV in the germline V gene. The CDR3 DNA sequence: TGTGCCAGCAGCCAGACTCTTTCGAATGAGCAGTTCTTC. Translation: CASSQTLSNEQFF.

CDR3 loop: CATSRDLGQGAPGTQYF. CDR3 DNA sequence: TGTGCCACCAGCAGAGACCTGGGACAGGGGGCGCCGGGGACCCAGTACTTC. The chain is built from TRBV15 and TRBJ2-5; the match to TRBD1 covers 12 bases. This CDR3 spans 17 amino acids. V gave up 0 bases and J gave up 7 bases; unmatched junction bases: 9. Germline V gene data show CDR1 as LNHNV and CDR2 as YYDKDF (reference sequence).

This chain joins TRBV19 and TRBJ1-2; D is perhaps TRBD1 (6 bases). The CDR3 is made up of 12 amino acids. Germline CDR1 LNHDA, CDR2 SQIVND (reference sequence). V was trimmed by 7 bases and J by 3 bases, leaving 9 bases between them. The CDR3 DNA is TGTGCCAGTAAGGGGGTTTACTATGGCTACACCTTC. Its protein is CASKGVYYGYTF.

This chain links TRBV11-2 with TRBJ2-1; 9 bases fit TRBD1. Germline trimming cut 4 bases from V and 2 bases from J; bases unmatched to any gene: 12. Germline CDR1 SGHAT, CDR2 FQNNGV. This CDR3 has 18 amino acids. The CDR3: CASSSARDREYAYNEQFF. As DNA, the CDR3 is TGTGCCAGCAGCTCCGCACGGGACAGGGAATACGCCTACAATGAGCAGTTCTTC.

The chain has TRBV4-1 and TRBJ2-3, with TRBD1 matching 8 bases. Germline CDR1 is MGHRA and CDR2 is YSYEKL. This CDR3 is 17 amino acids long. With V trimmed by 4 bases and J by 1 base, 10 bases remained unmatched. The CDR3 spells CASSPAGGPARTDTQYF. DNA of the CDR3: TGCGCCAGCAGCCCTGCAGGGGGCCCTGCTCGCACAGATACGCAGTATTTT.

This CDR3 reads CAWSKLPTGNTIYF. The CDR3 DNA is TGTGCCTGGAGTAAGCTACCTACAGGAAACACCATATATTTT. The gene calls are TRBV30 and TRBJ1-3; unclear D gene. The CDR3 runs 14 residues. Germline V gene data show CDR1 as GTSNPN and CDR2 as SVGIG (reference sequence). V dropped 2 bases and J dropped 4 bases, with 12 bases sitting between them. Filled out from reference TRBV30 and TRBJ1-3, the complete variable domain reads SQTIHQWPATLVQPVGSPLSLECTVEGTSNPNLYWYRQAAGRGLQLLFYSVGIGQISSEVPQNLSASRPQDRQFILSSKKLLLSDSGFYLCAWSKLPTGNTIYFGEGSWLTVV.